One sample yielded the 14 T cell receptor beta chains listed below, sequenced in a study of CD8 T cells in ankylosing spondylitis. Findings and limits, study-wide: Ankylosing spondylitis blood seemed to carry a telltale TCR beta motif made of roughly eight highly homologous variants.

Their target antigens are unknown. MiXCR, applied by TCRdb to the 5' RACE reads, yields one record per CDR3 protein. The sample lists more than 300,000 distinct CDR3 sequences; 6.5% to 10% were seen once. The sample consisted of blood, either unsorted or a sorted T cell fraction (not recorded which). The receptor source for this set is a male donor with ankylosing spondylitis.

This clonotype occurred a few times. This chain connects TRBV29-1 to TRBJ1-5; no firm D call. The CDR3 is 13 amino acids. Germline CDR1 reads SQVTM; CDR2 reads ANQGSEA. The ends were cut back, 0 bases at V and 2 bases at J, with 5 bases in the middle. The CDR3 DNA sequence: TGCAGCGTTGAAGATGGGGGCAATCAGCCCCAGCATTTT. It translates to CSVEDGGNQPQHF.

The chain has TRBV11-2 and TRBJ1-5; possibly TRBD1 for D (6 bases). Trimming stripped 2 bases from V and 1 base from J, with 9 bases between. In germline, CDR1 is SGHAT, CDR2 FQNNGV. The CDR3 contains 15 residues. CDR3 nucleotide sequence: TGTGCCAGCAGCTTAAGTGGGACAAGCAATCAGCCCCAGCATTTT. It is translated as CASSLSGTSNQPQHF. Full variable domain (remainder filled in from reference TRBV11-2 and TRBJ1-5): EAGVAQSPRYKIIEKRQSVAFWCNPISGHATLYWYQQILGQGPKLLIQFQNNGVVDDSQLPKDRFSAERLKGVDSTLKIQPAKLEDSAVYLCASSLSGTSNQPQHFGDGTRLSIL.

The chain couples TRBV29-1 to TRBJ2-2; no definite D call. From germline, CDR1 is SQVTM and CDR2 ANQGSEA. The CDR3 extends over 12 amino acids. Deletions cut 4 bases from V and 6 bases from J, with 9 bases between. Here the CDR3 DNA reads TGCAGCGTTGGGATGTCGCCCGGGGAGCTGTTTTTT. As protein: CSVGMSPGELFF.

This clonotype was observed a handful of times. The chain has TRBV20-1 and TRBJ2-7; 8 bases agree with TRBD1. The germline gives CDR1 DFQATT, CDR2 SNEGSKA (reference sequence). V lost 5 bases and J lost 3; bases outside the gene matches: 6. The CDR3 consists of 13 residues. Here the CDR3 DNA reads TGCAGTGCTCTTCGGACAGGGAGCTACGAGCAGTACTTC. The encoded protein is CSALRTGSYEQYF.

CDR3 coding DNA: TGTGCCAGCAGCGTCCGGGCACTGAATGAGCAGTTCTTC. This sequence encodes CASSVRALNEQFF. The gene calls are TRBV9 and TRBJ2-1; D unresolved. Trimming cost V 2 bases and J 7 bases, with 10 bases left between them. This CDR3 region has 13 residues. Germline V gene sequence: CDR1 SGDLS, CDR2 YYNGEE.

The chain couples TRBV4-2 to TRBJ2-1; 12 bases line up with TRBD2. Trimming removed 4 bases from V and 4 bases from J; junction bases left unmatched: 8. The germline CDR1 and CDR2 sequences are LGHNA and YNFKEQ. This CDR3 has 17 amino acids. This chain's CDR3 is CASSPWTSGALYNEQFF. The CDR3 DNA reads as TGTGCCAGCAGCCCCTGGACTAGCGGGGCCCTTTACAATGAGCAGTTCTTC.

This clonotype was seen ten or more times. The J gene is TRBJ2-2, the V gene TRBV4-1; 9 bases are shared with TRBD1. The CDR3 extends over 15 amino acids. Losses at the gene ends were 4 bases for V and 2 bases for J; bases not matched to a gene: 2. CDR1 and CDR2 from the germline V gene are MGHRA and YSYEKL. The chain's CDR3 is CASSRQGGNTGELFF. For the CDR3, the DNA is TGCGCCAGCAGCCGACAGGGGGGAAACACCGGGGAGCTGTTTTTT.

This clonotype came up a few times. The V gene is TRBV27, the J gene TRBJ2-2, with a tentative D call TRBD1 (6 bases). The germline V and J ends were trimmed by 8 bases and 7 bases, with 14 bases remaining between them. The CDR3 is 13 amino acids. Germline CDR1 and CDR2: MNHEY and SMNVEV (reference sequence). The CDR3 DNA follows: TGTGCCAGCCACAGGGAAAGGTTCGGGGAGCTGTTTTTT. Translated: CASHRERFGELFF.

The rearrangement joins TRBV20-1 to TRBJ2-1; D not certain. The CDR3 covers 12 residues. The V and J ends lost 2 bases and 6 bases respectively, with 8 bases between them. The germline gives CDR1 DFQATT, CDR2 SNEGSKA (reference sequence). The CDR3 protein is CSARPGGNEQFF. The DNA for the CDR3 is TGCAGTGCTAGACCGGGTGGCAATGAGCAGTTCTTC.

This chain joins TRBV18 and TRBJ2-7; perhaps TRBD2 as D (6 bases). There are 14 residues in the CDR3. Trimming removed 5 bases at V and 6 bases at J, with 17 bases between. CDR1 and CDR2 (germline): KGHSH, LQKENI. This chain's CDR3 is CASSTGTGAFEQYF. DNA for the CDR3: TGTGCCAGCTCAACCGGGACGGGAGCCTTCGAGCAGTACTTC.

This chain connects TRBV27 to TRBJ2-3; 11 bases are a match to TRBD2. The CDR3 spans 16 residues. J lost 2 bases, V lost 5 bases, and 6 bases had no gene match. CDR1 is MNHEY and CDR2 is SMNVEV in the germline V gene (reference sequence). This chain's CDR3 is CASSPTSGRATDTQYF. DNA of the CDR3: TGTGCCAGCAGTCCCACTAGCGGGAGAGCCACAGATACGCAGTATTTT.

This clonotype has just a few counts. The V and J genes are TRBV20-1 and TRBJ2-7; 11 bases fit TRBD2. Germline assignment: CDR1 DFQATT and CDR2 SNEGSKA (reference sequence). V shed 0 bases and J 4 bases; nucleotides not matched to a gene: 8. CDR3 length: 16 amino acids. CDR3 protein: CSAREHLTSGRYEQYF. The CDR3 DNA follows: TGCAGTGCTAGAGAACACCTAACTAGCGGGAGATACGAGCAGTACTTC.

This clonotype was found many times. V and J are TRBV5-1 and TRBJ1-3; TRBD1 is a possible D gene (5 bases). The V end lost 1 base, the J end lost 8 bases, and 13 bases lay between the germline ends. The germline V gene has CDR1 SGHRS and CDR2 YFSETQ. This CDR3 contains 14 residues. The CDR3 DNA reads TGCGCCAGCAGCTTGAGAGGGGATGAGGACACCATATATTTT. Its translation is CASSLRGDEDTIYF. The full variable domain, with the rest looked up from reference TRBV5-1 and TRBJ1-3, is KAGVTQTPRYLIKTRGQQVTLSCSPISGHRSVSWYQQTPGQGLQFLFEYFSETQRNKGNFPGRFSGRQFSNSRSEMNVSTLELGDSALYLCASSLRGDEDTIYFGEGSWLTVV.

The V call is TRBV5-6, the J call TRBJ2-1, with 8 bases identical to TRBD2. This CDR3 is 17 amino acids long. V shed 4 bases and J 3 bases; nucleotides not matched to a gene: 12. Germline V CDR1 and CDR2: SGHDT, YYEEEE. The CDR3 spells CASSVRLAGLGYNEQFF. The CDR3 DNA reads as TGTGCCAGCAGCGTGCGGTTAGCGGGATTGGGCTACAATGAGCAGTTCTTC.